The 9 T cell receptor beta chains listed next were all sequenced from one sample in a study of cytomegalovirus exposure and HLA in healthy donors. The PCR made use of 60 Vbeta and 13 Jbeta primers. Profiling relied on immunoSEQ multiplex PCR, and the TCRdb table lists in-frame clones only, not all of them. The sample lists around 100,000 clones, 67% seen once, with roughly 8.3% in the top ten. Sequenced sample: PBMCs. The receptors originated from a man younger than 30 in good health and CMV-seropositive.

The chain is built from TRBV27 and TRBJ2-1; 10 bases match TRBD2. The V gene end was trimmed by 7 bases and the J gene end by 7 bases; junction bases not matched to a gene: 7. Germline values: CDR1 MNHEY, CDR2 SMNVEV (reference sequence). The CDR3 contains 14 residues. The CDR3 here is CASTRAGGYNEQFF. The CDR3 bases are TGTGCCAGCACAAGAGCGGGGGGGTATAATGAGCAGTTCTTC.

J is TRBJ2-7 and V is TRBV6-6; a possible D gene is TRBD2 (5 bases). CDR3 length: 12 residues. Trimming cost V 9 bases and J 7 bases, with 16 bases left between them. Germline values: CDR1 MNHNY, CDR2 SVGAGI (reference sequence). In nucleotides, the CDR3 is TGTGCCAGTGGACGGCTTGAGCGGGAGCAGTACTTC. The encoded protein is CASGRLEREQYF.

With regard to this clone: At one end, the junction sequence differs from germline, possibly due to a read error. The chain is built from TRBV7-9 and TRBJ1-6; D may be TRBD1 (5 bases). The germline gives CDR1 SEHNR, CDR2 FQNEAQ (reference sequence). The CDR3 covers 16 residues. CDR3 coding DNA: TGTTCCAGCAGCTTAGCTGGGGGGGGAAGCAATTCACCCCTCCACTTT. Its translation: CSSSLAGGGSNSPLHF. The whole variable domain, remainder taken from reference TRBV7-9 and TRBJ1-6, is DTGVSQNPRHKITKRGQNVTFRCDPISEHNRLYWYRQTLGQGPEFLTYFQNEAQLEKSRLLSDRFSAERPKGSFSTLEIQRTEQGDSAMYLCSSSLAGGGSNSPLHFGNGTRLTVT.

The chain links TRBV4-1 to TRBJ1-4, with 11 positions matching TRBD1. Germline lookup yields CDR1 MGHRA and CDR2 YSYEKL. With V trimmed by 5 bases and J by 8 bases, 7 bases remained unmatched. The CDR3 sequence is 15 residues long. This CDR3 reads CASSNPGTGGEKLFF. The CDR3 coding sequence is TGCGCCAGCAGCAACCCCGGGACAGGGGGGGAAAAACTGTTTTTT.

This clone was recorded once. This sequence joins TRBV28 and TRBJ2-7; D ambiguous. The CDR3 length is 14 residues. Germline CDR1 MDHEN, CDR2 SYDVKM. V lost 3 bases, J lost 3 bases, and 12 bases lay in between. CDR3 residues: CASSLAGMGYEQYF. The CDR3 region has the DNA TGTGCCAGCAGTTTGGCAGGAATGGGCTACGAGCAGTACTTC.

This clone was seen more than once but under ten times. The chain employs TRBV2 and TRBJ1-1; D is ambiguous. The CDR3 covers 11 residues. Per the germline V gene, CDR1 is SNHLY and CDR2 is FYNNEI. The V end was cut by 5 bases, the J end by 5 bases, with 6 bases between. CDR3 region: CASSRRTEAFF. The CDR3 coding sequence is TGTGCCAGCAGTAGGCGGACTGAAGCTTTCTTT.

This chain joins TRBV11-3 and TRBJ2-2, with 8 bases matching TRBD1. The CDR3 runs to 14 residues. Germline loops: CDR1 SGHNT, CDR2 YENEEA. With V trimmed by 5 bases and J by 5 bases, 4 bases remained unmatched. This CDR3 is CASSPRTGTGELFF. CDR3 DNA sequence: TGTGCCAGCAGCCCCCGGACAGGGACCGGGGAGCTGTTTTTT.

The chain employs TRBV28 and TRBJ2-5; 10 nucleotides match TRBD2. Germline CDR1 is MDHEN and CDR2 is SYDVKM. The junction had 5 bases not matched to a gene; V was cut back by 4 bases and J by 3 bases. The CDR3 is 15 residues long. CDR3 in amino acids: CASSSSGGPKETQYF. The CDR3 nucleotides read TGTGCCAGCAGTTCTAGCGGGGGTCCCAAAGAGACCCAGTACTTC.

The J gene is TRBJ2-1, the V gene TRBV6-1; possibly TRBD1 for D (5 bases). Germline assignment: CDR1 MNHNS and CDR2 SASEGT. CDR3 size: 15 residues. With 3 bases removed from V and 4 bases from J, the gap between germline ends came to 13 bases. The CDR3 loop is CASSDFLGVYNEQFF. In DNA form, the CDR3 reads TGTGCCAGCAGTGACTTTCTAGGGGTTTACAATGAGCAGTTCTTC.